This TCR beta chain was captured in a study of shared clonotypes between healthy human individuals. Study at large: Used for every donor were three CD4 naive, three CD4 memory, two CD8 naive and one CD8 memory plate. Broader study findings: About 5.2% was the fraction of naive CD4 clonotypes found shared across four donors. Expectations were that clonotype sharing among donors would be affected by sequencing depth.

Produced via immunoSEQ multiplex PCR; TCRdb's table is partial and in-frame only. The sample consists of roughly 1,000,000 clones, 70% to 80% of them appearing once. This clone was detected once. Its antigen is still unknown. Every donor was a Caucasian adult from Nashville, Tennessee. The CDR3 sequence is 14 residues long. V lost 3 bases, J lost 1 base, and 1 base stayed unmatched. In germline, CDR1 is MRHNA, CDR2 SNTAGT. Material: memory CD4+ T cells from PBMCs. Subset: CD45RA-negative fraction. This TCR was recovered from a man aged 18 to 30 in good health. Some clones in this sample may be carry-over from other donors' samples. The chain links TRBV6-4 to TRBJ2-3; 7 positions agree with TRBD2. The CDR3 loop is CASSETSGTDTQYF. The CDR3 DNA sequence: TGTGCCAGCAGTGAAACTAGCGGCACAGATACGCAGTATTTT.